A single count supports the clone carrying this T cell receptor beta chain. What it recognizes is unknown. The data were produced by immunoSEQ multiplex PCR, yet TCRdb's version contains in-frame clones alone and is incomplete. The data show fewer than 100,000 clones, about 88% seen once. These data belong to a study of OX40 agonist ivuxolimab in advanced cancers. General study findings and limits: No determination was made of the antigen specificity of the expanded peripheral T cells. Among the lowest peripheral clonal expansion occurred in 0.1-3.0 mg/kg partial responders.

Sequencing was performed on CD4+ or CD8+ T cells sorted from blood, taken in a trial of the OX40 agonist ivuxolimab. This TCR was recovered from an adult with an advanced solid tumor such as melanoma, head and neck, liver or kidney cancer.

The DNA for the CDR3 is TGTGCCAGCAGCAAGGGACAGTTCAATCAGCCCCAGCATTTT. Amino acids: CASSKGQFNQPQHF. The genes are TRBV9 and TRBJ1-5; 7 nucleotides agree with TRBD1. Germline V gene lookup returns CDR1 SGDLS and CDR2 YYNGEE. V gave up 4 bases and J gave up 3 bases; unmatched junction bases: 4. CDR3 length equals 14 residues.